This TCR beta chain was identified during a study of regulatory T cells in long-lasting Graves disease. V lost 5 bases and J lost 3, with 11 bases in between. CDR1 is KGHDR, CDR2 SFDVKD, per germline. CDR3 length: 14 amino acids. This clonotype occurred many times. The sample's time point: newly diagnosed GD, antithyroid drugs for less than 3 months. The TCR library was made from RNA extracted from PBMCs. It was by American Thyroid Association guidelines that Graves' disease was diagnosed. According to the study, TCR beta libraries were built with iRepertoire HTBI primers and CDR3-region Arm-PCR. TCRdb ran MiXCR on the multiplex PCR reads and lists one entry per CDR3 protein. The sample has about 560,000 distinct CDR3 sequences, 15% to 20% seen once. These data were likewise used in another study, on T cells in Graves' hyperthyroidism and ophthalmopathy.

The sequence was collected from a man aged 18 to 29 with Graves disease. V gene TRBV24-1 combines with J gene TRBJ2-3; D is uncertain. This sample comprised peripheral blood mononuclear cells (PBMCs), obtained at new diagnosis, from a patient treated with antithyroid drugs. Here the CDR3 DNA reads TGTGCCACCAGTGGGGCGATAAGAACAGATACGCAGTATTTT. It encodes CATSGAIRTDTQYF.